A selection of T cell receptor beta chains follows, all from one sample in a study of T cells after yellow fever vaccination. TCRdb re-analysed the 5' RACE reads in MiXCR, keeping a single row per CDR3 protein. The data hold about 630,000 distinct CDR3 sequences, with about 12% observed a single time. The specimen was PBMCs, collected on the day of the yellow fever booster vaccination. These TCRs come from a man under 40 who received the YFV17D yellow fever vaccine. The CDR3 runs from the conserved cysteine through the conserved F or W. Each record gives: D gene, V gene, clone size, J gene, CDR3 DNA, CDR3 protein. The D gene is left open where the match is weak. Not every row has a clone size; where given, it reads once, few, many or a size class.

D gene: -
V gene: TRBV4-3
clone size: few
J gene: TRBJ2-6
CDR3 DNA: TGCGCCAGCAGCCAAGTTTGGGGCTTAGGAGGGGCCAACGTCCTGACTTTC
CDR3 protein: CASSQVWGLGGANVLTF

D gene: TRBD2
V gene: TRBV29-1
clone size: -
J gene: TRBJ2-1
CDR3 DNA: TGCAGCGTTGAGGGGTTAGCGGGAGCGCCCAGCTCCTACAATGAGCAGTTCTTC
CDR3 protein: CSVEGLAGAPSSYNEQFF

D gene: TRBD1
V gene: TRBV5-1
clone size: few
J gene: TRBJ2-2
CDR3 DNA: TGCGCCAGCAGCGCCGGGGACAGGTCGAACACCGGGGAGCTGTTTTTT
CDR3 protein: CASSAGDRSNTGELFF

D gene: -
V gene: TRBV18
clone size: -
J gene: TRBJ1-5
CDR3 DNA: TGTGCCAGCTCAGCACCAGGGACTTTGGATCAGCCCCAGCATTTT
CDR3 protein: CASSAPGTLDQPQHF

D gene: TRBD2
V gene: TRBV6-1
clone size: few
J gene: TRBJ2-1
CDR3 DNA: TGTGCCAGCGGATTCGCGGGAGGGCACAATGAGCAGTTCTTC
CDR3 protein: CASGFAGGHNEQFF

D gene: -
V gene: TRBV12-3/TRBV12-4
clone size: many
J gene: TRBJ2-1
CDR3 DNA: TGTGCCAGCAGTCCGCGACAGTACAATGAGCAGTTCTTC
CDR3 protein: CASSPRQYNEQFF

D gene: TRBD1
V gene: TRBV5-5
clone size: -
J gene: TRBJ1-1
CDR3 DNA: TGTGCCAGCAGCTCTATTACCGACAGGGCATTGAGGGGCACTGAAGCTTTCTTT
CDR3 protein: CASSSITDRALRGTEAFF

D gene: TRBD2
V gene: TRBV10-3
clone size: few
J gene: TRBJ2-7
CDR3 DNA: TGTGCCATCAAGGGGACTAGCGGAACCAGGAGCTCCTACGAGCAGTACTTC
CDR3 protein: CAIKGTSGTRSSYEQYF

D gene: TRBD1
V gene: TRBV20-1
clone size: -
J gene: TRBJ1-1
CDR3 DNA: TGCAGTGCTAGTTTCGAGGGGGCGAACACTGAAGCTTTCTTT
CDR3 protein: CSASFEGANTEAFF

D gene: TRBD2
V gene: TRBV7-8
clone size: many
J gene: TRBJ2-1
CDR3 DNA: TGTGCCAGCAGCCCATGGACTAGTGGCAATGAGCAGTTCTTC
CDR3 protein: CASSPWTSGNEQFF

D gene: -
V gene: TRBV7-9
clone size: -
J gene: TRBJ2-5
CDR3 DNA: TGTGCCAGCAGCCCCTCCGGGAACCAGAGGGAGACCCAGTACTTC
CDR3 protein: CASSPSGNQRETQYF

D gene: TRBD2
V gene: TRBV20-1
clone size: few
J gene: TRBJ2-7
CDR3 DNA: TGCAGTGCCCCATCACTAGCGGGTGGGACCTACTACGAGCAGTACTTC
CDR3 protein: CSAPSLAGGTYYEQYF

D gene: -
V gene: TRBV29-1
clone size: many
J gene: TRBJ1-1
CDR3 DNA: TGCAGCGTTGATAATTCTGCAGGGACTGTCTCTGAAGCTTTCTTT
CDR3 protein: CSVDNSAGTVSEAFF

D gene: TRBD2
V gene: TRBV20-1
clone size: few
J gene: TRBJ2-3
CDR3 DNA: TGCAGTGCTAATTTCCGGGAGGGCACAGATACGCAGTATTTT
CDR3 protein: CSANFREGTDTQYF

D gene: TRBD2
V gene: TRBV7-2
clone size: many
J gene: TRBJ2-7
CDR3 DNA: TGTGCCAGCACCCTCGGCGGGAGAGCCTACGAGCAGTACTTC
CDR3 protein: CASTLGGRAYEQYF

D gene: -
V gene: TRBV12-3/TRBV12-4
clone size: -
J gene: TRBJ1-5
CDR3 DNA: TGTGCCAGCAGTTTGACAGAAGATCAGCCCCAGCATTTT
CDR3 protein: CASSLTEDQPQHF

D gene: TRBD2
V gene: TRBV7-2
clone size: many
J gene: TRBJ2-7
CDR3 DNA: TGTGCCAGCAGCTCACAGCGGGACTCCTACGAGCAGTACTTC
CDR3 protein: CASSSQRDSYEQYF

D gene: TRBD1
V gene: TRBV5-6
clone size: few
J gene: TRBJ2-1
CDR3 DNA: TGTGCCAGCAGCTTGAGTCAGGGGGCGCGAGGCAATGAGCAGTTCTTC
CDR3 protein: CASSLSQGARGNEQFF

D gene: -
V gene: TRBV12-3/TRBV12-4
clone size: -
J gene: TRBJ2-1
CDR3 DNA: TGTGCCAGCAGTTTCGACCTTGGGGAGCAGTTCTTC
CDR3 protein: CASSFDLGEQFF

D gene: -
V gene: TRBV29-1
clone size: -
J gene: TRBJ1-1
CDR3 DNA: TGCAGCGTTGATGGGCTTTTCCGGGAACCCCTGGGCACTGAAGCTTTCTTT
CDR3 protein: CSVDGLFREPLGTEAFF

D gene: TRBD1
V gene: TRBV5-4
clone size: -
J gene: TRBJ2-6
CDR3 DNA: TGTGCCAGCAGACCCGGGACAGTGATCTCTGGGGCCAACGTCCTGACTTTC
CDR3 protein: CASRPGTVISGANVLTF

D gene: TRBD2
V gene: TRBV10-3
clone size: -
J gene: TRBJ2-1
CDR3 DNA: TGTGCCATCAGTACTAGCGGTAATTACAATGAGCAGTTCTTC
CDR3 protein: CAISTSGNYNEQFF

D gene: TRBD2
V gene: TRBV27
clone size: few
J gene: TRBJ2-1
CDR3 DNA: TGTGCCAGCAGTTTACTCCCAACGGGAGGGAATGAGCAGTTCTTC
CDR3 protein: CASSLLPTGGNEQFF

D gene: TRBD2
V gene: TRBV7-9
clone size: many
J gene: TRBJ2-1
CDR3 DNA: TGTGCCAGCAGCCCCAAGCGGGAGAGGGGCAATGAGCAGTTCTTC
CDR3 protein: CASSPKRERGNEQFF

D gene: -
V gene: TRBV3-1
clone size: many
J gene: TRBJ2-1
CDR3 DNA: TGTGCCAGCAGCCATGGTATTTCAGGGGTGAGGCATGAGCAGTTCTTC
CDR3 protein: CASSHGISGVRHEQFF

D gene: -
V gene: TRBV4-1
clone size: -
J gene: TRBJ1-3
CDR3 DNA: TGCGCCAGCAGCCAAGATCGCGAAGGGGGAACGTTTGGGAGATATTTT
CDR3 protein: CASSQDREGGTFGRYF

D gene: -
V gene: TRBV6-1
clone size: few
J gene: TRBJ2-2
CDR3 DNA: TGTGCCAGCATGGAACAGGGAACGTGGGCGACCGGGGAGCTGTTTTTT
CDR3 protein: CASMEQGTWATGELFF

D gene: -
V gene: TRBV20-1
clone size: many
J gene: TRBJ2-3
CDR3 DNA: TGCAGTCCCTCCCTCACAGATACGCAGTATTTT
CDR3 protein: CSPSLTDTQYF

D gene: -
V gene: TRBV12-3/TRBV12-4
clone size: many
J gene: TRBJ2-3
CDR3 DNA: TGTGCCAGCAGAAGCACAGATACGCAGTATTTT
CDR3 protein: CASRSTDTQYF

D gene: TRBD1
V gene: TRBV28
clone size: -
J gene: TRBJ2-5
CDR3 DNA: TGTGCCAGCAGCCAAGACAGGGGGTGGGAGACCCAGTACTTC
CDR3 protein: CASSQDRGWETQYF

D gene: -
V gene: TRBV12-3/TRBV12-4
clone size: -
J gene: TRBJ1-3
CDR3 DNA: TGTGCCAGCAGTCTCCGGGACGGAAGGAACACCATATATTTT
CDR3 protein: CASSLRDGRNTIYF

D gene: -
V gene: TRBV20-1
clone size: -
J gene: TRBJ2-2
CDR3 DNA: TGCAGTGCTAAGTCCCCCGGCGGCGGGGAGCTGTTTTTT
CDR3 protein: CSAKSPGGGELFF

D gene: -
V gene: TRBV20-1
clone size: few
J gene: TRBJ2-7
CDR3 DNA: TGCAGTGCTAGCTCGGCGGCAATCTCCTACGAGCAGTACTTC
CDR3 protein: CSASSAAISYEQYF

D gene: -
V gene: TRBV3-1
clone size: -
J gene: TRBJ1-4
CDR3 DNA: TGTGCCAGCAGCTACGCGACAGAAAAACTGTTTTTT
CDR3 protein: CASSYATEKLFF

D gene: TRBD2
V gene: TRBV18
clone size: -
J gene: TRBJ2-1
CDR3 DNA: TGTGCCAGCTCACCACTTACATCCGGGACTAGCGTTGCGTTCTTC
CDR3 protein: CASSPLTSGTSVAFF

D gene: -
V gene: TRBV28
clone size: few
J gene: TRBJ2-5
CDR3 DNA: TGTGCCAGCAGCCAAGGCCTCCCGGAGACCCAGTACTTC
CDR3 protein: CASSQGLPETQYF

D gene: TRBD2
V gene: TRBV7-9
clone size: few
J gene: TRBJ2-1
CDR3 DNA: TGTGCCAGCGGACTAGCGGGAGGCCCCTACAATGAGCAGTTCTTC
CDR3 protein: CASGLAGGPYNEQFF

D gene: -
V gene: TRBV20-1
clone size: -
J gene: TRBJ2-5
CDR3 DNA: TGCAGTGCTAGCCCACAGGGCCAGACCCAGTACTTC
CDR3 protein: CSASPQGQTQYF

D gene: -
V gene: TRBV7-2
clone size: -
J gene: TRBJ1-6
CDR3 DNA: TGTGCCAGCAGCTTAGGGTCGGGGGCTGGGATTTCACCCCTCCACTTT
CDR3 protein: CASSLGSGAGISPLHF

D gene: -
V gene: TRBV27
clone size: few
J gene: TRBJ2-4
CDR3 DNA: TGTGCCAGCAGTTTAGCACCCGGGACCGGAGTAGCCAAAAACATTCAGTACTTC
CDR3 protein: CASSLAPGTGVAKNIQYF

D gene: TRBD2
V gene: TRBV9
clone size: few
J gene: TRBJ2-1
CDR3 DNA: TGTGCCAGCACCCCACGTGGTGCGGGAGGGTACAATGAGCAGTTCTTC
CDR3 protein: CASTPRGAGGYNEQFF

D gene: -
V gene: TRBV7-2
clone size: -
J gene: TRBJ2-5
CDR3 DNA: TGTGCCAGCAGCTTTTACAGCGCCCAAGAGACCCAGTACTTC
CDR3 protein: CASSFYSAQETQYF

D gene: -
V gene: TRBV7-9
clone size: many
J gene: TRBJ1-4
CDR3 DNA: TGTGCCAGCAGCCGGGACAACGAAAAACTGTTTTTT
CDR3 protein: CASSRDNEKLFF

D gene: -
V gene: TRBV14
clone size: -
J gene: TRBJ2-1
CDR3 DNA: TGTGCCAGCAGCCAAGTTGCGGGCGGGGAGCAGTTCTTC
CDR3 protein: CASSQVAGGEQFF

D gene: TRBD1
V gene: TRBV5-1
clone size: -
J gene: TRBJ2-3
CDR3 DNA: TGCGCCAGTGGCCCTGACAGGGGTAGCACAGATACGCAGTATTTT
CDR3 protein: CASGPDRGSTDTQYF

D gene: -
V gene: TRBV7-8
clone size: few
J gene: TRBJ1-2
CDR3 DNA: TGTGCCAGCAGCTTAGCGCCGGCCTTTGATGGCTACACCTTC
CDR3 protein: CASSLAPAFDGYTF

D gene: TRBD2
V gene: TRBV20-1
clone size: -
J gene: TRBJ2-1
CDR3 DNA: TGCAGTGCTAGAGATTGGAGCGGGAGGCGATACAATGAGCAGTTCTTC
CDR3 protein: CSARDWSGRRYNEQFF

D gene: -
V gene: TRBV11-2
clone size: few
J gene: TRBJ2-7
CDR3 DNA: TGTGCCAGCAGCTTAGATGTCGGGTTCTACGAGCAGTACTTC
CDR3 protein: CASSLDVGFYEQYF

D gene: TRBD1
V gene: TRBV5-1
clone size: few
J gene: TRBJ1-1
CDR3 DNA: TGCGCCAGCAGCCCGGGACAGGGCTTATCTGAAGCTTTCTTT
CDR3 protein: CASSPGQGLSEAFF